This TCR beta chain is from a study of T-cell memory formation after mild COVID-19. Comments on this clonotype: Its antigen is currently unknown.

Findings of the study overall: Shrinking CD4+ clones resided mostly in CM and EM, and CD8+ ones in EMRA. In second-wave clones peaking day 37, SARS-CoV-2 specificity remained unconfirmed.

TCRdb recomputed calls from the 5' RACE reads with MiXCR, one row per CDR3 protein. The sample records hundreds of thousands of distinct CDR3 sequences, 20% to 25% being singletons. The junction had 3 bases not matched to a gene; V was cut back by 3 bases and J by 4 bases. The CDR3 has 16 amino acids. Germline V gene sequence: CDR1 KGHDR, CDR2 SFDVKD. The chain couples TRBV24-1 to TRBJ2-5; TRBD2 aligns across 14 bases. The origin of this receptor is an adult woman who had mild COVID-19 (a few samples of this study predate the infection). Cell type and time point are not known. The sample comprised PBMCs or a T cell subset sorted from them (not recorded which). The CDR3 loop is CATSDPGTSGRETQYF. The CDR3 DNA reads TGTGCCACCAGTGATCCGGGGACTAGCGGGAGAGAGACCCAGTACTTC.